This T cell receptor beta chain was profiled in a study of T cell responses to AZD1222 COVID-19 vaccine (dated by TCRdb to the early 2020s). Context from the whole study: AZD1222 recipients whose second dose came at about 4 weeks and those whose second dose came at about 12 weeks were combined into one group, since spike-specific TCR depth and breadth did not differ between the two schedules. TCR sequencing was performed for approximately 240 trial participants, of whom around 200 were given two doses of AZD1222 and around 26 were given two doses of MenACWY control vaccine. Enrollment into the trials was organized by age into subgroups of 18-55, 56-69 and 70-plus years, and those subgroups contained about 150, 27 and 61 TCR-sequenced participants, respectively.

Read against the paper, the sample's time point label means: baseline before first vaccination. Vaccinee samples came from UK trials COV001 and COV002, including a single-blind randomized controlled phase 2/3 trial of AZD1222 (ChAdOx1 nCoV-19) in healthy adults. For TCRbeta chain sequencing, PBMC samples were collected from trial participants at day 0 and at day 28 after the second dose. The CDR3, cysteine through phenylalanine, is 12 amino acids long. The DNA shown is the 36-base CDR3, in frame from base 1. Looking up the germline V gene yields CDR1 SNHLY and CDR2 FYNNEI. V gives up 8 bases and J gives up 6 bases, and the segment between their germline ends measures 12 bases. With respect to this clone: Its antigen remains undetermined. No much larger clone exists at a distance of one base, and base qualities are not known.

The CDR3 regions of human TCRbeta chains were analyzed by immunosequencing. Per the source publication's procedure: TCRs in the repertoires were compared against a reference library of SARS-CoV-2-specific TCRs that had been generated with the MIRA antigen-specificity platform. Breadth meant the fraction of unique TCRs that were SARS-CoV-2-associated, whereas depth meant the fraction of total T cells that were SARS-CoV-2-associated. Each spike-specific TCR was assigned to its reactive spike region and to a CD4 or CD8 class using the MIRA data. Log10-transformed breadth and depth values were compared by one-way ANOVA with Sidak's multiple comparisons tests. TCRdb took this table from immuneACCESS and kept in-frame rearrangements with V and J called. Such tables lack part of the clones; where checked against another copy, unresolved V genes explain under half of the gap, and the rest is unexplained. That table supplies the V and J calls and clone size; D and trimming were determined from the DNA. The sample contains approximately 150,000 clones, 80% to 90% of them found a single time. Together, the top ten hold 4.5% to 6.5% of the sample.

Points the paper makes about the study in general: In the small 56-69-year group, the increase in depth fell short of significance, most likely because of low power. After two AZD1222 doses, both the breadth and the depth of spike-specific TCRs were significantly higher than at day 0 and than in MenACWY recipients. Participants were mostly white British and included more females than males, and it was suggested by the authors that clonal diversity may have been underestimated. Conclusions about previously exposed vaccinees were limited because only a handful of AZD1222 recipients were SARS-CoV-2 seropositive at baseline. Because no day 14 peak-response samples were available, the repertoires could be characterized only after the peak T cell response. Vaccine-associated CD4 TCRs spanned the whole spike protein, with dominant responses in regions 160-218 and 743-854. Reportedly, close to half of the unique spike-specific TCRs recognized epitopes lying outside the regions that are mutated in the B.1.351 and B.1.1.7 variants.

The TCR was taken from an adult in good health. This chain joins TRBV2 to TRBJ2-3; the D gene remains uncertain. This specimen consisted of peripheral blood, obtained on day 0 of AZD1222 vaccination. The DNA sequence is TGTGCCAGCGGCGGTAGTGGGGATACGCAGTATTTT. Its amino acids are CASGGSGDTQYF.